A single sample is the source of the 21 T cell receptor beta chains below, sequenced in a study of CD8 T cells in Susac syndrome. After extraction with the RNeasy kit, roughly 0.45 to 1 ug of the RNA was reverse transcribed using random hexamers. From the immunoSEQ multiplex PCR reads, TCRdb called clonotypes with MiXCR, one entry per CDR3 protein. The sample includes 110,000 or so distinct CDR3 sequences, roughly 94% of them seen just once. The source material was CD4+ T cells from PBMCs. The receptors were gathered from a human donor in good health.

This chain connects TRBV9 to TRBJ2-5; TRBD1 matches at 8 bases. The V segment lost 4 bases and the J segment 7 bases; nucleotides outside the gene matches: 12. The CDR3 is made up of 15 amino acids. Germline lookup yields CDR1 SGDLS and CDR2 YYNGEE. DNA of the CDR3: TGTGCCAGCAGCCCAAGGCCGACAGGGGACGGGACCCAGTACTTC. As protein: CASSPRPTGDGTQYF.

The J gene is TRBJ1-2, the V gene TRBV29-1; D perhaps matches TRBD1 (5 bases). There are 15 residues in the CDR3. CDR1 and CDR2 (germline): SQVTM, ANQGSEA. Trimming removed 7 bases at V and 4 bases at J, with 22 bases between. This chain's CDR3 is CSALRVGGEVYGYTF. The CDR3, as DNA: TGCAGCGCCCTTCGGGTTGGGGGGGAAGTCTATGGCTACACCTTC.

The chain has TRBV5-1 and TRBJ2-3; 7 bases are shared with TRBD2. Germline assignment: CDR1 SGHRS and CDR2 YFSETQ. The CDR3 consists of 14 residues. Trimming cost V 5 bases and J 2 bases; bases outside gene matches: 5. In DNA, the CDR3 is TGCGCCAGCAGGAAACTAGCGTCCACAGATACGCAGTATTTT. Amino acids: CASRKLASTDTQYF.

In its sample, this clonotype was seen once. The gene calls are TRBV20-1 and TRBJ1-2; possibly TRBD1 for D (5 bases). From germline, CDR1 is DFQATT and CDR2 SNEGSKA (reference sequence). V was clipped by 0 bases and J by 2 bases, with 16 bases between them. The CDR3 has 16 residues. CDR3 loop: CSARDSSKTANYGYTF. In DNA form, the CDR3 reads TGCAGTGCTAGAGATTCTAGTAAGACAGCCAACTATGGCTACACCTTC.

This clonotype appeared a single time. This sequence joins TRBV19 and TRBJ1-2; D remains unclear. V gave up 2 bases and J gave up 5 bases, with 12 bases separating them. Germline V gene sequence: CDR1 LNHDA, CDR2 SQIVND (reference sequence). This CDR3 is built from 14 residues. CDR3 DNA: TGTGCCAGTAGTATACAAAACACGGGATATGGCTACACCTTC. Its translation: CASSIQNTGYGYTF. Together with reference TRBV19 and TRBJ1-2, the CDR3 gives the full variable domain: DGGITQSPKYLFRKEGQNVTLSCEQNLNHDAMYWYRQDPGQGLRLIYYSQIVNDFQKGDIAEGYSVSREKKESFPLTVTSAQKNPTAFYLCASSIQNTGYGYTFGSGTRLTVV.

The chain recombines TRBV20-1 with TRBJ2-7, with 10 bases aligning to TRBD2. Germline V gene sequence: CDR1 DFQATT, CDR2 SNEGSKA (reference sequence). The CDR3 is 15 amino acids. V shed 6 bases and J 2 bases; nucleotides not matched to a gene: 10. CDR3 amino acids: CSASGTSESPYEQYF. In DNA, the CDR3 is TGCAGTGCGTCCGGGACTAGCGAATCTCCCTACGAGCAGTACTTC.

There are a few counts of this clonotype. The gene calls are TRBV6-2 or TRBV6-3 and TRBJ1-1, with D possibly TRBD1 on 6 matching bases. This CDR3 is built from 14 residues. V was trimmed by 4 bases and J by 2 bases, leaving 11 bases between them. The V gene's germline CDR1 is MNHEY and CDR2 SVGEGT. Here the CDR3 DNA reads TGTGCCAGCAGTTCGACAGGAGCTAACACTGAAGCTTTCTTT. It translates to CASSSTGANTEAFF.

The genes are TRBV6-1 and TRBJ2-1; 7 bases are shared with TRBD2. The CDR3 is 15 residues long. Per germline, CDR1 MNHNS and CDR2 SASEGT. V was clipped by 1 base and J by 2 bases; unmatched bases: 2. The DNA for the CDR3 is TGTGCCAGCAGTGAAGGGCTAGCGGCCTACAATGAGCAGTTCTTC. Protein sequence: CASSEGLAAYNEQFF.

The chain is built from TRBV5-6 and TRBJ1-2; 9 nucleotides align to TRBD1. Germline assignment: CDR1 SGHDT and CDR2 YYEEEE. V lost 4 bases to trimming and J lost 4 bases; unmatched junction nucleotides: 8. The CDR3 length is 15 residues. CDR3 amino acids: CASSRPGTGFYGYTF. CDR3 coding DNA: TGTGCCAGCAGCCGTCCCGGGACAGGGTTCTATGGCTACACCTTC.

This chain uses TRBV6-2 or TRBV6-3 with TRBJ1-5; possible D gene TRBD1, 6 bases. Germline V gene sequence: CDR1 MNHEY, CDR2 SVGEGT. The V and J ends lost 5 bases and 3 bases respectively, with 11 bases between them. CDR3 length: 14 amino acids. Here the CDR3 reads CASSPPGHNQPQHF. In DNA form, the CDR3 reads TGTGCCAGCAGTCCACCGGGACACAATCAGCCCCAGCATTTT.

The chain carries TRBV18 and TRBJ2-7, with 12 nucleotides matching TRBD1. The CDR3 consists of 15 residues. V was pared by 2 bases and J by 5 bases, with 4 bases of the junction left unmatched. Germline CDR1 KGHSH, CDR2 LQKENI. CDR3 nucleotides: TGTGCCAGCTCACCATCGGGACAGGGGGCTCACGAGCAGTACTTC. Protein sequence: CASSPSGQGAHEQYF.

The chain carries TRBV5-1 and TRBJ2-2, with 9 bases lining up with TRBD1. Germline-derived CDR1 and CDR2 are SGHRS and YFSETQ. CDR3 length: 18 residues. V lost 4 bases and J lost 0; bases outside the gene matches: 10. CDR3 nucleotides: TGCGCCAGCAGCCTATGGGACAGGGCTGGGTCGAACACCGGGGAGCTGTTTTTT. Its translation: CASSLWDRAGSNTGELFF.

This clonotype came up once. Here the CDR3 DNA reads TGCAGCGTTGCAGGCCCCCCGGGACTAGGGGGAGATACGCAGTATTTT. Its translation is CSVAGPPGLGGDTQYF. This chain uses TRBV29-1 with TRBJ2-3; 8 bases line up with TRBD2. The CDR3 contains 16 residues. The V gene's germline CDR1 is SQVTM and CDR2 ANQGSEA. Trimming took 4 bases from V and 5 from J; bases not matched to a gene: 14.

Written as DNA, the CDR3 is TGTGCCAGCCAAGACGGCCTGAACACTGAAGCTTTCTTT. Protein product: CASQDGLNTEAFF. This chain uses TRBV12-3 or TRBV12-4 with TRBJ1-1; D unclear. Trimming pared 8 bases from V and 0 bases from J, leaving 10 bases between. The CDR3 consists of 13 residues.

This chain joins TRBV7-9 and TRBJ1-1, with D possibly matching TRBD1 (5 bases). Germline values: CDR1 SEHNR, CDR2 FQNEAQ (reference sequence). The CDR3 contains 14 residues. V gave up 3 bases and J gave up 7 bases, with 15 bases separating them. The CDR3 region has the DNA TGTGCCAGCAGCTTCGTCTGGGGGATTGGTGAAGCTTTCTTT. Protein sequence: CASSFVWGIGEAFF.

CDR3 DNA: TGTGCCAGCAGGATAGGTGGGGGGCAAACTTTCTTT. Its translation: CASRIGGGQTFF. The J gene is TRBJ1-1, the V gene TRBV27; tentative D call: TRBD1 (6 bases). The germline V and J ends were trimmed by 6 bases and 12 bases, with 17 bases remaining between them. CDR3 length equals 12 residues. In germline, CDR1 is MNHEY, CDR2 SMNVEV (reference sequence).

Comments on this clonotype: The junction shows a germline mismatch at one end, possibly a read error. The rearrangement uses TRBV6-5 and TRBJ1-1, with 8 nucleotides matching TRBD1. This CDR3 has 15 amino acids. Germline V CDR1 and CDR2: MNHEY, SVGAGI. The CDR3 DNA reads as TGTGCCAGCAGCCAGGACAGGGTAATGAACACTGAAGTTTTCTTT. This encodes CASSQDRVMNTEVFF.

The chain carries TRBV7-2 and TRBJ2-7, with D maybe TRBD1 (5 bases). This CDR3 is 14 amino acids long. Germline CDR1 SGHTA, CDR2 FQGNSA. V was trimmed by 1 base and J by 3 bases, leaving 10 bases between them. The CDR3 protein is CASSLGQTIYEQYF. For the CDR3, the DNA is TGTGCCAGCAGCTTAGGACAGACCATCTACGAGCAGTACTTC.

The chain links TRBV6-5 to TRBJ1-1, with D possibly being TRBD1 (5 bases). The germline CDR1 and CDR2 sequences are MNHEY and SVGAGI. The length of the CDR3 is 17 residues. The germline V and J ends were trimmed by 0 bases and 5 bases, with 19 bases remaining between them. CDR3 DNA: TGTGCCAGCAGTTACTCGAGGTCCGCTGGGGGTGGAACTGAAGCTTTCTTT. It codes for CASSYSRSAGGGTEAFF.

This chain links TRBV6-6 with TRBJ2-7; 9 bases are shared with TRBD2. Germline values: CDR1 MNHNY, CDR2 SVGAGI (reference sequence). Trimming cost V 6 bases and J 3 bases; bases outside gene matches: 9. This CDR3 has 15 amino acids. DNA for the CDR3: TGTGCCAGCAGGAACACCGGGACTAGCTTCTACGAGCAGTACTTC. It translates to CASRNTGTSFYEQYF.

The chain joins TRBV9 to TRBJ2-7; D ambiguous. CDR1 and CDR2 from the germline V gene are SGDLS and YYNGEE. The CDR3 consists of 15 residues. Trimming removed 0 bases at V and 4 bases at J, with 14 bases between. The CDR3 DNA sequence: TGTGCCAGCAGCGTAGGGCAGGCCGATCTGTACGAGCAGTACTTC. It codes for CASSVGQADLYEQYF. Based on the CDR3 plus reference TRBV9 and TRBJ2-7, the full variable domain is DSGVTQTPKHLITATGQRVTLRCSPRSGDLSVYWYQQSLDQGLQFLIQYYNGEERAKGNILERFSAQQFPDLHSELNLSSLELGDSALYFCASSVGQADLYEQYFGPGTRLTVT.